Listed below are T cell receptor beta chains from one sample, sequenced in a study of shared clonotypes between healthy human individuals. Assay: immunoSEQ multiplex PCR; the TCRdb copy retains only in-frame clones and omits some. The sample yields 950,000 to 1,100,000 clones, around four fifths seen once. Sequencing was carried out using memory CD4+ T cells sorted from blood. Source of these receptors: a man aged 18 to 29 in good health. Each CDR3 is given with its conserved first and last residue. Each record gives: D gene, J gene, clone size, V gene, CDR3 DNA, CDR3 protein. D genes are given only for firm matches. Size is omitted from some rows. Given values are once, few, many or a class for expanded clones.

TRBD1 TRBJ1-1 few TRBV7-9 TGTGCCAGCAGCTTCGCGGACAGGGTTTTGACTGAAGCTTTCTTT CASSFADRVLTEAFF
. TRBJ1-3 . TRBV11-1 TGTGCCAGCAGCTTATCCGACGGAAACACCATATATTTT CASSLSDGNTIYF
. TRBJ2-5 . TRBV28 TGTGCCAGCAGTTCCGGCCTAGAGACCCAGTACTTC CASSSGLETQYF
. TRBJ2-3 . TRBV5-1 TGCGCCAGCAGCTTGCAGGGGTCTAGCACAGATACGCAGTATTTT CASSLQGSSTDTQYF
TRBD1 TRBJ1-4 . TRBV7-9 TGTGCCAGCAGCCCAGGACAGGGGGGAGGCACTAATGAAAAACTGTTTTTT CASSPGQGGGTNEKLFF
. TRBJ1-2 once TRBV10-3 TGTGCCATCACAAACGCGGGGGGCGATGGCTACACCTTC CAITNAGGDGYTF
. TRBJ2-3 . TRBV15 TGTGCCACCCGGGCCGGGGAACTCACAGATACGCAGTATTTT CATRAGELTDTQYF
. TRBJ2-7 . TRBV2 TGTGCCAGCAGTGATAGGTCCCTCGAGCAGTACTTC CASSDRSLEQYF
TRBD2 TRBJ2-2 . TRBV5-1 TGCGCCAGCAGCCCAGGACTAGCGGTCGACACCGGGGAGCTGTTTTTT CASSPGLAVDTGELFF
. TRBJ2-1 once TRBV9 TGTGCCAGCAGCGACCTGAATGAGCAGTTCTTC CASSDLNEQFF
TRBD2 TRBJ2-1 . TRBV6-5 TGTGCCAGCAGTTCCCGACTAGCGGGTTACAATGAGCAGTTCTTC CASSSRLAGYNEQFF
. TRBJ1-2 . TRBV29-1 TGCAGCGTTCGATTCCAGGGGTTAGATGGCTACACCTTC CSVRFQGLDGYTF
TRBD2 TRBJ2-1 . TRBV5-1 TGCGCCAGCAGCGAAACTAGCGTTACCTACAATGAGCAGTTCTTC CASSETSVTYNEQFF
. TRBJ2-1 . TRBV10-3 TGTGCCATCAGTGACCGGCAGGACGATAATGAGCAGTTCTTC CAISDRQDDNEQFF
TRBD1 TRBJ2-3 . TRBV5-5 TGTGCCAGCAGCGTGACAGGGTTGGAGACAGATACGCAGTATTTT CASSVTGLETDTQYF
. TRBJ2-7 . TRBV28 TGTGCCAGCAGTTTAGGAGGGGGGGCCTCCTACGAGCAGTACTTC CASSLGGGASYEQYF
. TRBJ2-2 . TRBV5-4 TGTGCCAGCAAGGAGGACAGATACACCGGGGAGCTGTTTTTT CASKEDRYTGELFF
. TRBJ1-1 . TRBV6-1 TGTGCCAGCAGTGGGTACAGGACGAACACTGAAGCTTTCTTT CASSGYRTNTEAFF
. TRBJ2-7 . TRBV19 TGTGCCAGTAGGGACAGTTTAATATCCTACGAGCAGTACTTC CASRDSLISYEQYF
TRBD1 TRBJ2-1 once TRBV11-2 TGTGCCAGCACCGGACAGGGGTCCTACAATGAGCAGTTCTTC CASTGQGSYNEQFF
. TRBJ1-1 few TRBV29-1 TGCAGCGTCCGGATGAACACTGAAGCTTTCTTT CSVRMNTEAFF
TRBD2 TRBJ2-1 . TRBV30 TGTGCCTGGAAGACTAGCGGGGCCTACAATGAGCAGTTCTTC CAWKTSGAYNEQFF
. TRBJ1-4 . TRBV5-6 TGTGCCAGCAGCTTTGGGTCAGGGGAAAAACTGTTTTTT CASSFGSGEKLFF
. TRBJ2-2 medium-sized TRBV14 TGTGCCAGCAGCCAGGTCACCGGGGAGCTGTTTTTT CASSQVTGELFF
. TRBJ2-1 . TRBV29-1 TGCAGCGTCTCCCAGGGTCCTAGCTCCTACAATGAGCAGTTCTTC CSVSQGPSSYNEQFF
. TRBJ2-3 . TRBV18 TGTGCCAGCTCCCCCCCGGGCAGCCTGGCGAGCACAGATACGCAGTATTTT CASSPPGSLASTDTQYF
. TRBJ1-2 . TRBV20-1 TGCAGTGCTAGAGACCACCCGGGCTACACCTTC CSARDHPGYTF
. TRBJ2-5 once TRBV30 TGTGCCTGGACGGCACGGGAGACCCAGTACTTC CAWTARETQYF
. TRBJ2-2 . TRBV10-3 TGTGCCATCAGTGAGCAGAACACCGGGGAGCTGTTTTTT CAISEQNTGELFF
. TRBJ1-2 . TRBV9 TGTGCCAGCAGCGTAGAGGGGACGCTCGATGGCTACACCTTC CASSVEGTLDGYTF
. TRBJ1-1 . TRBV27 TGTGCCAGCAGTAAGACAGGAGGCCGTACTGAAGCTTTCTTT CASSKTGGRTEAFF
. TRBJ2-5 . TRBV30 TGTGCCTGGGTTCCGGGCCGGCCCCAAGAGACCCAGTACTTC CAWVPGRPQETQYF
. TRBJ2-2 . TRBV5-5 TGTGCCAGCAGCTTGTCTGGGTCATCCATCGCGGGCACCGGGGAGCTGTTTTTT CASSLSGSSIAGTGELFF
. TRBJ2-7 . TRBV5-1 TGCGCCAGCAGATCTGCCGGGACGTACTCCTACGAGCAGTACTTC CASRSAGTYSYEQYF
TRBD1 TRBJ1-5 few TRBV16 TGTGCCAGCAGTCGACAGGGGAATCAGCCCCAGCATTTT CASSRQGNQPQHF
. TRBJ2-2 . TRBV7-3 TGTGCCAGCACGCAGAAGAACACCGGGGAGCTGTTTTTT CASTQKNTGELFF
. TRBJ2-1 few TRBV6-5 TGTGCCAGCAGTAAAACAGGAGGTGAGCAGTTCTTC CASSKTGGEQFF
. TRBJ2-6 once TRBV5-6 TGTGCCAGCAGCGGCCAGGTGACCAACGTCCTGACTTTC CASSGQVTNVLTF
. TRBJ2-2 . TRBV11-2 TGTGCCAGCAGCTTGTTTAGTACCGGGGAGCTGTTTTTT CASSLFSTGELFF
TRBD2 TRBJ2-1 . TRBV29-1 TGCAGCGTCAAGATAACTAGCGCTGAGCAGTTCTTC CSVKITSAEQFF
. TRBJ1-1 . TRBV7-8 TGTGCCAGCAGCTTCCGGGGGGCTGAAGCTTTCTTT CASSFRGAEAFF
. TRBJ2-1 . TRBV4-1 TGCGCCAGCAGCTCATGGACTATTTACAATGAGCAGTTCTTC CASSSWTIYNEQFF